A selection of T cell receptor beta chains follows, all from one sample in a study of blood T cell repertoires in COVID-19. Only in-frame clones appear in the TCRdb table, and some are missing; sequencing was by immunoSEQ multiplex PCR. The profile shows under 200,000 clones, approximately 90% of them singletons. Specimen: peripheral blood. The receptors were gathered from an elderly woman in a cohort sampled during active or convalescent COVID-19. Each CDR3 is given with its conserved first and last residue. A D gene is named only where the DNA matches it firmly. The size of a clone is reported for some rows only, either as once, few or many, or as a class for expanded clones.

J	D	V	size	length	CDR3	DNA
TRBJ1-2	-	TRBV6-5	-	10	CASGELGYTF	TGTGCCAGCGGGGAGTTGGGCTACACCTTC
TRBJ2-3	TRBD2	TRBV24-1	-	18	CATSDLLDAGAGTDTQYF	TGTGCCACCAGTGATTTGTTAGACGCGGGAGCCGGCACAGATACGCAGTATTTT
TRBJ2-7	-	TRBV3-1/TRBV3-2	-	15	CASTHGGQGLPEQYF	TGTGCCAGCACCCACGGGGGGCAGGGGCTTCCCGAGCAGTACTTC
TRBJ2-6	-	TRBV12-5	-	14	CASGLEEVANVLTF	TGTGCTAGTGGTTTAGAAGAGGTGGCCAACGTCCTGACTTTC
TRBJ1-5	TRBD1	TRBV30	-	14	CAWAGGVGDQPQHF	TGTGCCTGGGCAGGGGGTGTGGGCGATCAGCCCCAGCATTTT
TRBJ1-1	-	TRBV5-4	-	14	CASSRQHSNTEAFF	TGTGCCAGCAGCCGACAGCACTCGAACACTGAAGCTTTCTTT
TRBJ2-7	TRBD2	TRBV6-1	-	14	CASSEGGKNYEQYF	TGTGCCAGCAGTGAGGGGGGGAAAAACTACGAGCAGTACTTC
TRBJ1-2	-	TRBV6-6	-	14	CASSSPASPYGYTF	TGTGCCAGCAGTTCCCCGGCTAGCCCCTATGGCTACACCTTC
TRBJ1-4	TRBD1	TRBV5-6	-	16	CASSREGAATNEKLFF	TGTGCCAGCAGCCGGGAGGGGGCCGCAACTAATGAAAAACTGTTTTTT
TRBJ2-5	TRBD1	TRBV27	-	19	CASSLSARDSRYYQETQYF	TGTGCCAGCAGTTTATCGGCCCGGGACAGTAGATATTACCAAGAGACCCAGTACTTC
TRBJ1-2	TRBD1	TRBV29-1	once	14	CSVRGTGGNYGYTF	TGCAGCGTCCGCGGGACAGGAGGTAACTATGGCTACACCTTC
TRBJ2-1	TRBD2	TRBV18	-	15	CASSPPGTTNNEQFF	TGTGCCAGCTCACCACCAGGGACTACAAACAATGAGCAGTTCTTC
TRBJ1-1	-	TRBV4-1	-	15	CASSQERGRRTEAFF	TGCGCCAGCAGCCAAGAGCGGGGGAGGCGCACTGAAGCTTTCTTT
TRBJ1-1	-	TRBV29-1	-	12	CSVDRRSTEAFF	TGCAGCGTTGACAGGAGGTCCACTGAAGCTTTCTTT
TRBJ2-5	TRBD2	TRBV12-5	-	16	CASGLAVAGGRETQYF	TGTGCTAGTGGTTTGGCCGTAGCGGGGGGTCGAGAGACCCAGTACTTC
TRBJ2-3	TRBD1	TRBV24-1	-	16	CATSELGTGNSDTQYF	TGTGCCACCAGTGAGCTCGGGACAGGAAACTCAGATACGCAGTATTTT
TRBJ1-2	-	TRBV2	-	12	CASSDLTGGYTF	TGTGCCAGCAGCGATTTGACGGGTGGCTACACCTTC
TRBJ1-6	TRBD1	TRBV7-6	-	15	CASSLGGTGKKALHF	TGTGCCAGCAGCTTGGGCGGGACAGGGAAAAAGGCCCTCCACTTT
TRBJ2-5	-	TRBV7-8	-	14	CASSATGNSETQYF	TGTGCCAGCAGCGCCACAGGGAATTCGGAGACCCAGTACTTC
TRBJ1-2	-	TRBV28	-	13	CASSLVADYGYTF	TGTGCCAGCAGTTTGGTGGCGGACTATGGCTACACCTTC
TRBJ1-2	TRBD1	TRBV10-3	-	14	CAISGDRGLETSTF	TGTGCCATCAGCGGGGACAGGGGCCTGGAGACTAGTACCTTC
TRBJ1-5	TRBD1	TRBV7-9	-	14	CASSGDRVDQPQHF	TGTGCCAGCAGCGGGGACAGGGTGGATCAGCCCCAGCATTTT
TRBJ1-1	-	TRBV7-9	-	13	CTAGDQWNTEAFF	TGCACAGCGGGGGACCAGTGGAACACTGAAGCTTTCTTT
TRBJ2-2	TRBD2	TRBV6-5	once	14	CASSRGREAGELFF	TGTGCCAGCTCCCGGGGGCGGGAGGCCGGGGAGCTGTTTTTT
TRBJ1-5	TRBD1	TRBV3-1/TRBV3-2	once	16	CASSPTTQGTNQPQHF	TGTGCCAGCAGCCCGACTACACAGGGGACGAATCAGCCCCAGCATTTT
TRBJ1-2	TRBD1	TRBV5-4	-	13	CATTTGAHYGYTF	TGTGCCACCACGACAGGGGCCCACTATGGCTACACCTTC
TRBJ2-2	TRBD1	TRBV7-9	-	15	CASSSRGQGSGELFF	TGTGCCAGCAGCTCGAGGGGACAGGGGTCCGGGGAGCTGTTTTTT
TRBJ1-1	TRBD1	TRBV7-2	-	16	CASSSRGGVMNTEAFF	TGTGCCAGCAGCTCAAGAGGGGGCGTGATGAACACTGAAGCTTTCTTT
TRBJ2-3	TRBD2	TRBV4-2	once	21	CASSQERASGTLKGGTDTQYF	TGTGCCAGCAGCCAAGAAAGGGCTAGCGGGACACTAAAAGGGGGTACAGATACGCAGTATTTT
TRBJ1-1	-	TRBV30	-	16	CAWSVPRTARNTEAFF	TGTGCCTGGAGTGTACCCAGGACAGCCAGGAACACTGAAGCTTTCTTT
TRBJ2-7	TRBD1	TRBV3-1/TRBV3-2	-	13	CASTAGGLQEQYF	TGTGCCAGCACCGCAGGGGGTCTTCAGGAGCAGTACTTC
TRBJ2-3	-	TRBV7-7	-	15	CASSPRRGVTDTQYF	TGTGCCAGCAGCCCCCGTAGGGGTGTCACAGATACGCAGTATTTT